This TCR beta chain came from a study of cytomegalovirus exposure and HLA in healthy donors. With 2 bases removed from V and 5 bases from J, the gap between germline ends came to 16 bases. There are 16 residues in the CDR3. CDR1 SGHTA and CDR2 FQGTGA come from the germline V gene. PCR primers comprised 60 Vbeta and 13 Jbeta primers. Using immunoSEQ multiplex PCR, the repertoire was profiled, and TCRdb retains in-frame clones only, with some absent. The sample lists 200,000 to 300,000 clones; about four fifths were seen once. The TCR originated in a woman aged 40 to 55 in good health and CMV-seropositive. Material for sequencing was PBMCs. J is TRBJ2-1 and V is TRBV7-3; D not resolved. Here the CDR3 DNA reads TGTGCCAGCAGCTTACGGTCTCCGACCACTAACAATGAGCAGTTCTTC. This encodes CASSLRSPTTNNEQFF.